The T cell receptor beta chain described here comes from a study of shared clonotypes between healthy human individuals. Trimming left V 4 bases short and J 1 base short, with 11 bases between. The CDR3 totals 14 residues. The germline gives CDR1 SGHRS, CDR2 YFSETQ. Here immunoSEQ multiplex PCR was the method, and the copy in TCRdb shows in-frame clones only, minus some. The sample includes roughly 1 million clones, about 75% seen only once; the top ten take about 1.5%. The TCR was taken from a man aged 18 to 30 in good health. The sequenced sample consisted of memory CD4+ T cells sorted from blood. Subset denoted: CD45RA-negative fraction. The V and J genes are TRBV5-1 and TRBJ1-1, with D tentatively TRBD1 (5 bases). The CDR3 reads CASSPEGPNTEAFF. The DNA of the CDR3 is TGCGCCAGCAGCCCGGAGGGGCCGAACACTGAAGCTTTCTTT.